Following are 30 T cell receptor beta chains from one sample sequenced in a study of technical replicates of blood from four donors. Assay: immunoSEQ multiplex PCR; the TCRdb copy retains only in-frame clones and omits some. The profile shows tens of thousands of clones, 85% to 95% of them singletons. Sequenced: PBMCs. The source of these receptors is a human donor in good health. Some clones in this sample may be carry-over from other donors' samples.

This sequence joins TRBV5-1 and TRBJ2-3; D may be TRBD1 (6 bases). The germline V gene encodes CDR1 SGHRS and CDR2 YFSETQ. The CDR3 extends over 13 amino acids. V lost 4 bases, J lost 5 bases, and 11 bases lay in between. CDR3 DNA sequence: TGCGCCAGCAGCAACAGGGTCGGAGATACGCAGTATTTT. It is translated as CASSNRVGDTQYF. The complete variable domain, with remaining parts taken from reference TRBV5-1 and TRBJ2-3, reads KAGVTQTPRYLIKTRGQQVTLSCSPISGHRSVSWYQQTPGQGLQFLFEYFSETQRNKGNFPGRFSGRQFSNSRSEMNVSTLELGDSALYLCASSNRVGDTQYFGPGTRLTVL.

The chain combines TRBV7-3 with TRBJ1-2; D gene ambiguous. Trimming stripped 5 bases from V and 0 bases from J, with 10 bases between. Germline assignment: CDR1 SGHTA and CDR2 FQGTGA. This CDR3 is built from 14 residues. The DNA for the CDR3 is TGTGCCAGCAGCCCCACGGGGACTAACTATGGCTACACCTTC. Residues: CASSPTGTNYGYTF.

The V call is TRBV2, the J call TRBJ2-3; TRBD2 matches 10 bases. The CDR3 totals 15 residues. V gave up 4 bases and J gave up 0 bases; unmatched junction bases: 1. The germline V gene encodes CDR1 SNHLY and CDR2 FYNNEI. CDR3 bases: TGTGCCAGCAGTGCTAGCGGGAGTAGCACAGATACGCAGTATTTT. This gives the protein CASSASGSSTDTQYF.

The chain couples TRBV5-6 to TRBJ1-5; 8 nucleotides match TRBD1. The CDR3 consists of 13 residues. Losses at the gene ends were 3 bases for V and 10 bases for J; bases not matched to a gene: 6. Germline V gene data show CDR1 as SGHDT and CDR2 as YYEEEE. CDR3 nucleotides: TGTGCCAGCAGCTCCAGGGGGCTAGAACCCCAGCATTTT. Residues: CASSSRGLEPQHF.

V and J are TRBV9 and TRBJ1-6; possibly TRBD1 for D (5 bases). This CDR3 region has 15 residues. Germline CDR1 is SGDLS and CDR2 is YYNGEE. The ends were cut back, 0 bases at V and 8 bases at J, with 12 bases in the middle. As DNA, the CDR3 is TGTGCCAGCAGCGTAGCGCCGACAGCCTATTCACCCCTCCACTTT. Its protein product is CASSVAPTAYSPLHF.

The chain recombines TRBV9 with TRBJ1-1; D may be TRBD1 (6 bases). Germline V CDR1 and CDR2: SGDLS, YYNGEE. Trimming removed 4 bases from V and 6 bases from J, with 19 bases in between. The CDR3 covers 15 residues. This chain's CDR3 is CASSPMGAVSAEAFF. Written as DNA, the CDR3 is TGTGCCAGCAGCCCCATGGGGGCCGTGTCCGCTGAAGCTTTCTTT.

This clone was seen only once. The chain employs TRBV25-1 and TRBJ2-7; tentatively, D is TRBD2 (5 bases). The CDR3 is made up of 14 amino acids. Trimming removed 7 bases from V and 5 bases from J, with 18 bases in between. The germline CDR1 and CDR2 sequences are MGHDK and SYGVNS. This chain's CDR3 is CASTRGVRKDEQYF. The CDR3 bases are TGTGCCAGCACCCGGGGAGTTAGGAAGGACGAGCAGTACTTC.

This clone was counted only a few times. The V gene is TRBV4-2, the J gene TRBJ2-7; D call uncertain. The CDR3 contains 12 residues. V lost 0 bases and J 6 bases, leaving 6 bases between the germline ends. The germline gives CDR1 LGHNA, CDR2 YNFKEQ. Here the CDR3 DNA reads TGTGCCAGCAGCCAAGAACAACGCGAGCAGTACTTC. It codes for CASSQEQREQYF.

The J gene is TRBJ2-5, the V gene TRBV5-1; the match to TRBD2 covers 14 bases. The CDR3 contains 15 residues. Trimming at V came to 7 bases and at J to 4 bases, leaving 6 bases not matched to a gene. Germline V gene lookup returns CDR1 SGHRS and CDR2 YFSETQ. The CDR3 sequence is CASGPGLAGVETQYF. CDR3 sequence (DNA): TGCGCCAGCGGCCCGGGACTAGCGGGAGTAGAGACCCAGTACTTC.

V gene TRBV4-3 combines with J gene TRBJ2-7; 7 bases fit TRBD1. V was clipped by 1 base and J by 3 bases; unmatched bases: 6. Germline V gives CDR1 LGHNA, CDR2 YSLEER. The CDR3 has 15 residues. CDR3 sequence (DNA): TGCGCCAGCAGCCAAGTGGGACAGCAATACTACGAGCAGTACTTC. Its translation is CASSQVGQQYYEQYF.

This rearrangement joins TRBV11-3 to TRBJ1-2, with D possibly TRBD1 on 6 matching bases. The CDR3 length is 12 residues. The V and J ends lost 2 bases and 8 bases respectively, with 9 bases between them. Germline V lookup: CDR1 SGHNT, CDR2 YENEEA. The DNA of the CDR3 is TGTGCCAGCAGCTTAACAGGGAGAGGCTACACCTTC. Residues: CASSLTGRGYTF.

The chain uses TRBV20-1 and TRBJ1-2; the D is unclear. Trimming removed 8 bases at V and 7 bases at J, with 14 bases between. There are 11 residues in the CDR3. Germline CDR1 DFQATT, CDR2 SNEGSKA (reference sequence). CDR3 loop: CSPSDRGGYTF. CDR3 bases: TGCAGTCCTTCCGATCGGGGTGGCTACACCTTC.

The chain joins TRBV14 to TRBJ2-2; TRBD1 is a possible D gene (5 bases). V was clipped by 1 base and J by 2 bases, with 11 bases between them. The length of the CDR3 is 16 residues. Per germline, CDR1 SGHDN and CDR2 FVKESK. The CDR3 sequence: CASSQGRAFNTGELFF. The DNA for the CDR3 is TGTGCCAGCAGCCAAGGCAGGGCCTTTAACACCGGGGAGCTGTTTTTT. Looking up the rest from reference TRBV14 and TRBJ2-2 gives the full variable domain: EAGVTQFPSHSVIEKGQTVTLRCDPISGHDNLYWYRRVMGKEIKFLLHFVKESKQDESGMPNNRFLAERTGGTYSTLKVQPAELEDSGVYFCASSQGRAFNTGELFFGEGSRLTVL.

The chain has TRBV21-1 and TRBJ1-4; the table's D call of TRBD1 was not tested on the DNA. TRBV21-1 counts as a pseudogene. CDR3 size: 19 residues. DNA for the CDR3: TGTGCCAGCAGCAAAGTGGTCGACCGATCAGGGGAAGCTAATGAAAAACTGTTTTTT. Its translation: CASSKVVDRSGEANEKLFF.

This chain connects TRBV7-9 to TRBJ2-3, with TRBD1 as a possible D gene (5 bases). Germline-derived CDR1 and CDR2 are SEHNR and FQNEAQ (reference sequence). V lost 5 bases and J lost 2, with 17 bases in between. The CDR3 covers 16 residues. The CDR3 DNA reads TGTGCCAGCAGCCTTGGGGCGTCTAGGAACACAGATACGCAGTATTTT. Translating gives CASSLGASRNTDTQYF.

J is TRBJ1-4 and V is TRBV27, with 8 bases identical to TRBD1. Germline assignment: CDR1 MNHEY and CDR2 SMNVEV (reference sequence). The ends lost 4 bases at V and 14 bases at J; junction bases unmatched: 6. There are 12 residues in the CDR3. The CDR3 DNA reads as TGTGCCAGCAGTTCGAACAGGGGGGGTCTGTTTTTT. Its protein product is CASSSNRGGLFF.

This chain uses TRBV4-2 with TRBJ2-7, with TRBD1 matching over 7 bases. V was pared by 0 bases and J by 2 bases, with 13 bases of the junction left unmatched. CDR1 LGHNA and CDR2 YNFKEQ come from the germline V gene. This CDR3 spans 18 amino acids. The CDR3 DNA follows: TGTGCCAGCAGCCAAGATCTCGGCGGATCACAGGGGCCCTACGAGCAGTACTTC. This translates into CASSQDLGGSQGPYEQYF.

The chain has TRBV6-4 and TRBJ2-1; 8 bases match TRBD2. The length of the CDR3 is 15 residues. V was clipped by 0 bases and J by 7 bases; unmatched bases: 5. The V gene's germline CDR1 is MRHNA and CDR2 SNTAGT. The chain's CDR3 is CASSDSFSGANEQFF. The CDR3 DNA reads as TGTGCCAGCAGTGACTCGTTTAGCGGGGCGAATGAGCAGTTCTTC.

CDR3 amino acids: CATSSNPTDRHF. CDR3 DNA: TGTGCCACCAGCAGCAACCCTACGGACAGGCATTTT. This chain connects TRBV15 to TRBJ1-5, with D tentatively TRBD1 (6 bases). V was trimmed by 3 bases and J by 15 bases, leaving 15 bases between them. Germline CDR1 and CDR2: LNHNV and YYDKDF (reference sequence). The CDR3 has 12 amino acids. Full variable domain (missing parts from reference TRBV15 and TRBJ1-5): DAMVIQNPRYQVTQFGKPVTLSCSQTLNHNVMYWYQQKSSQAPKLLFHYYDKDFNNEADTPDNFQSRRPNTSFCFLDIRSPGLGDTAMYLCATSSNPTDRHFGDGTRLSIL.

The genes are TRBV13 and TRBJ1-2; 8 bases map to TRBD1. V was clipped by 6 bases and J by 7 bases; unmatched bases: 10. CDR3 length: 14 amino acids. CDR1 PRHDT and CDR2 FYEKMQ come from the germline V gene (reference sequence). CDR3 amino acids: CASRVTGQALGYTF. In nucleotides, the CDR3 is TGTGCCAGCAGGGTTACGGGACAGGCCCTTGGCTACACCTTC.

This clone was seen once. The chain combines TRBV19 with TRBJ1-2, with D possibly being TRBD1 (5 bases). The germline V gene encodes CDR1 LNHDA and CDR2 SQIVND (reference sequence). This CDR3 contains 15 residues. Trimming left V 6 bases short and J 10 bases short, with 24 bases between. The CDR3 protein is CASSVPGTGSRYYTF. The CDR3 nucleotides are TGTGCCAGTAGCGTACCTGGAACAGGAAGCAGGTACTACACCTTC. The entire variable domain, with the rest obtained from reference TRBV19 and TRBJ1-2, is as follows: DGGITQSPKYLFRKEGQNVTLSCEQNLNHDAMYWYRQDPGQGLRLIYYSQIVNDFQKGDIAEGYSVSREKKESFPLTVTSAQKNPTAFYLCASSVPGTGSRYYTFGSGTRLTVV.

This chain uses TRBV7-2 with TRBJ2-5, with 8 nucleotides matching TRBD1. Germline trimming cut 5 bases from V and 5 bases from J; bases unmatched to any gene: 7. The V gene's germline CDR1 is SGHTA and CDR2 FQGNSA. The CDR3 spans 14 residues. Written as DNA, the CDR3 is TGTGCCAGCAGCAGAGACAGGGGCGCGGAGACCCAGTACTTC. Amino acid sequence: CASSRDRGAETQYF.

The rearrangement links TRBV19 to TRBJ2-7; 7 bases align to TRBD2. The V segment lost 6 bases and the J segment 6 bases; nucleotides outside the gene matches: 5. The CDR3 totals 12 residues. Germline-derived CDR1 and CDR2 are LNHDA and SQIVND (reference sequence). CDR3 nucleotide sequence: TGTGCCAGTAGCAAGGGACTACTCGAGCAGTACTTC. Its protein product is CASSKGLLEQYF.

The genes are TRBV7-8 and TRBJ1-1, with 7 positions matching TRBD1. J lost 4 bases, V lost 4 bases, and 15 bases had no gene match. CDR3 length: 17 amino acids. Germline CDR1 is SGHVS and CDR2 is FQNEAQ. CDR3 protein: CASSSTGSSGLGTEAFF. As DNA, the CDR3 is TGTGCCAGCAGCTCGACAGGGTCTTCGGGTTTGGGCACTGAAGCTTTCTTT. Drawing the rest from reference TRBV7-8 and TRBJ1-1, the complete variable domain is GAGVSQSPRYKVAKRGQDVALRCDPISGHVSLFWYQQALGQGPEFLTYFQNEAQLDKSGLPSDRFFAERPEGSVSTLKIQRTQQEDSAVYLCASSSTGSSGLGTEAFFGQGTRLTVV.

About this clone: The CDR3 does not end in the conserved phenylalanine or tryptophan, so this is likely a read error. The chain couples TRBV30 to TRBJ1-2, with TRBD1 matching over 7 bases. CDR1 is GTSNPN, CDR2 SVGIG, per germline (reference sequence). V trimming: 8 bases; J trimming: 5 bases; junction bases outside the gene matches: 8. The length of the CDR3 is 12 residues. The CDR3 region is CAGALGQYGYTS. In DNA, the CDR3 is TGTGCCGGGGCCCTGGGACAGTATGGCTACACCTCC.

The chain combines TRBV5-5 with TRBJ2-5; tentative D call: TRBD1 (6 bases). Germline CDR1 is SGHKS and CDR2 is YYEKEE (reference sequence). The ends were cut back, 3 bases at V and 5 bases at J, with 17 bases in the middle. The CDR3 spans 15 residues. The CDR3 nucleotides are TGTGCCAGCAGCTCCGGACCACGTAGGGGGGAGACCCAGTACTTC. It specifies CASSSGPRRGETQYF.

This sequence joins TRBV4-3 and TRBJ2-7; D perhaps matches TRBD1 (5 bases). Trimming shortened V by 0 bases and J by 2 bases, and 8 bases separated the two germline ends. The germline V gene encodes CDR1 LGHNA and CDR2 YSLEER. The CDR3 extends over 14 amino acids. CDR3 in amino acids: CASSQDQGPYEQYF. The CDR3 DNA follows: TGCGCCAGCAGCCAAGATCAGGGCCCCTACGAGCAGTACTTC.

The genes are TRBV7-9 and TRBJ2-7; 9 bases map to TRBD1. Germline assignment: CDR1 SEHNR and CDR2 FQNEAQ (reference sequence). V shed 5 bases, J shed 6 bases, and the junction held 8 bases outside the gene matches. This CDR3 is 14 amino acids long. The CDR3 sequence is CASSQPLDRGEQYF. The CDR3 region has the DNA TGTGCCAGCAGCCAACCCCTGGACAGGGGCGAGCAGTACTTC.

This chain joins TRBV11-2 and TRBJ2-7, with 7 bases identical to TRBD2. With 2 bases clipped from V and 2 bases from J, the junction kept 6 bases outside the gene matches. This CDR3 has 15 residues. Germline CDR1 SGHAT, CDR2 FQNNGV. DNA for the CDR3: TGTGCCAGCAGCTTATATGCGGGGACTACCTACGAGCAGTACTTC. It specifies CASSLYAGTTYEQYF.

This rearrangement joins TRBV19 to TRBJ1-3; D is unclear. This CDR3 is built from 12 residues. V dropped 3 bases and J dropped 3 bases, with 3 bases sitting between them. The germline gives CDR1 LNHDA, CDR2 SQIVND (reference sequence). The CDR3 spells CASSISGNTIYF. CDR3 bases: TGTGCCAGTAGTATCAGTGGAAACACCATATATTTT.